These 29 T cell receptor beta chains came from one sample sequenced in a study of OX40 agonist ivuxolimab in advanced cancers. The repertoire was sequenced with immunoSEQ multiplex PCR; TCRdb's copy has only in-frame clones and lacks some. This sample yields some 15,000 clones, of which 78% are seen a single time; around 30% belongs to the top ten. Sample: CD4+ or CD8+ T cells sorted from blood, taken in a trial of the OX40 agonist ivuxolimab. The receptors were sampled from an adult with an advanced solid tumor such as melanoma, head and neck, liver or kidney cancer.

The genes are TRBV4-1 and TRBJ2-1; weak D call: TRBD1 (5 bases). V lost 4 bases to trimming and J lost 5 bases, with 9 bases between them. CDR1 is MGHRA and CDR2 is YSYEKL in the germline V gene. This CDR3 comprises 13 residues. CDR3 coding DNA: TGCGCCAGCAGCCGAAGACAGAACAATGAGCAGTTCTTC. This sequence encodes CASSRRQNNEQFF.

The chain links TRBV28 to TRBJ2-7; possible D gene TRBD1, 6 bases. V dropped 5 bases and J dropped 11 bases, with 16 bases sitting between them. The CDR3 contains 12 residues. Germline V CDR1 and CDR2: MDHEN, SYDVKM. The CDR3 nucleotides are TGTGCCAGCAGTAATAGGGGGTTCCGAGAGTACTTC. Its translation: CASSNRGFREYF.

This clone has just one count. The CDR3 nucleotides are TGTGCCAGCAGCTTAGGTATAAGGGAAGCCCATTCTCAAGAGACCCAGTACTTC. Amino acids: CASSLGIREAHSQETQYF. J is TRBJ2-5 and V is TRBV7-9, with D uncertain. This CDR3 spans 18 amino acids. Germline CDR1 and CDR2: SEHNR and FQNEAQ (reference sequence). V gave up 1 base and J gave up 2 bases, with 20 bases separating them.

The CDR3 is CASTWGLAENTGELFF. The CDR3, as DNA: TGTGCCAGTACTTGGGGACTAGCGGAGAACACCGGGGAGCTGTTTTTT. The rearrangement links TRBV19 to TRBJ2-2, with TRBD2 matching over 11 bases. The germline V gene encodes CDR1 LNHDA and CDR2 SQIVND (reference sequence). The CDR3 length is 16 residues. With V trimmed by 7 bases and J by 1 base, 5 bases remained unmatched.

Here the CDR3 reads CASSHNRGDYGYTF. CDR3 DNA sequence: TGTGCCAGCAGCCACAACAGGGGGGACTATGGCTACACCTTC. This sequence joins TRBV4-2 and TRBJ1-2; 8 positions agree with TRBD1. The V segment lost 3 bases and the J segment 3 bases; nucleotides outside the gene matches: 3. The CDR3 consists of 14 residues. Germline CDR1 reads LGHNA; CDR2 reads YNFKEQ.

The V and J genes are TRBV5-1 and TRBJ2-2; D is unresolved. V shed 0 bases and J shed 4 bases, with 7 bases lying between them. The CDR3 is 14 amino acids. The germline gives CDR1 SGHRS, CDR2 YFSETQ. The CDR3 DNA follows: TGCGCCAGCAGCTTGGCGGCAGCCACCGGGGAGCTGTTTTTT. This codes for CASSLAAATGELFF.

Within the sample, this clone is large. The rearrangement joins TRBV13 to TRBJ2-2; perhaps TRBD1 as D (7 bases). The germline V and J ends were trimmed by 2 bases and 2 bases, with 15 bases remaining between them. The length of the CDR3 is 17 residues. From germline, CDR1 is PRHDT and CDR2 FYEKMQ (reference sequence). DNA of the CDR3: TGTGCCAGCAGCTTAATCCCAGGGGGGTCAAACACCGGGGAGCTGTTTTTT. Translated, it gives CASSLIPGGSNTGELFF. Full variable domain (remainder filled in from reference TRBV13 and TRBJ2-2): AAGVIQSPRHLIKEKRETATLKCYPIPRHDTVYWYQQGPGQDPQFLISFYEKMQSDKGSIPDRFSAQQFSDYHSELNMSSLELGDSALYFCASSLIPGGSNTGELFFGEGSRLTVL.

This chain joins TRBV5-1 and TRBJ2-7; 7 bases are shared with TRBD1. The CDR3 is 14 amino acids. V was pared by 5 bases and J by 4 bases, with 9 bases of the junction left unmatched. Germline CDR1 and CDR2: SGHRS and YFSETQ. In DNA form, the CDR3 reads TGCGCCAGCAGTCCACGGGACAGACTTTACGAGCAGTACTTC. Translation: CASSPRDRLYEQYF.

This chain connects TRBV7-9 to TRBJ2-7, with 11 bases aligning to TRBD2. The CDR3 consists of 16 residues. Germline trimming cut 5 bases from V and 4 bases from J; bases unmatched to any gene: 10. Germline CDR1 SEHNR, CDR2 FQNEAQ (reference sequence). The DNA of the CDR3 is TGTGCCAGCAGCCCTGTCACTGGGACTAGCGGATACGAGCAGTACTTC. As protein: CASSPVTGTSGYEQYF.

The chain links TRBV9 to TRBJ1-1, with D uncertain. CDR3 size: 14 residues. The germline V gene encodes CDR1 SGDLS and CDR2 YYNGEE. Between the trimmed V and J ends, which lost 0 bases and 8 bases, there was a span of 14 bases. In DNA, the CDR3 is TGTGCCAGCAGCGTAGGGTCCACCGGGTGGGAAGCTTTCTTT. This encodes CASSVGSTGWEAFF.

The chain couples TRBV5-6 to TRBJ2-7; 10 bases are shared with TRBD1. Germline CDR1 and CDR2: SGHDT and YYEEEE. This CDR3 spans 15 amino acids. V lost 4 bases and J lost 7; bases outside the gene matches: 11. The CDR3 DNA reads TGTGCCAGCAGCACGGACCGGGACAGGGGTAGAGAGCAGTACTTC. As protein: CASSTDRDRGREQYF.

The rearrangement joins TRBV7-8 to TRBJ2-2; D not resolved. Deletions cut 1 base from V and 3 bases from J, with 6 bases between. Germline CDR1 SGHVS, CDR2 FQNEAQ. The CDR3 is 14 residues long. In nucleotides, the CDR3 is TGTGCCAGCAGCTTAGGAGGCTACACCGGGGAGCTGTTTTTT. Translation gives CASSLGGYTGELFF.

The chain links TRBV14 to TRBJ2-7, with 9 bases fitting TRBD1. CDR3 size: 15 residues. V trimming: 1 base; J trimming: 6 bases; junction bases outside the gene matches: 7. CDR1 SGHDN and CDR2 FVKESK come from the germline V gene. This chain's CDR3 is CASSQAGTGLREQYF. In DNA, the CDR3 is TGTGCCAGCAGCCAAGCCGGGACAGGGTTGCGCGAGCAGTACTTC.

The rearrangement uses TRBV7-9 and TRBJ2-5; 11 bases map to TRBD2. The germline V gene encodes CDR1 SEHNR and CDR2 FQNEAQ (reference sequence). J gave up 5 bases and V 5 bases, and 10 bases lay outside the gene matches. The CDR3 has 16 residues. The CDR3 DNA reads TGTGCCAGCAGCGAGCCGGGGCTAGCGGGAGGCGAGACCCAGTACTTC. Protein product: CASSEPGLAGGETQYF.

This clone was seen just once. The V and J genes are TRBV4-3 and TRBJ2-1; D unclear. Trimming cost V 11 bases and J 0 bases, with 14 bases left between them. The CDR3 covers 14 residues. The germline V gene encodes CDR1 LGHNA and CDR2 YSLEER. CDR3 sequence reads: CASQVSLSYNEQFF. The CDR3 coding sequence is TGCGCCTCCCAGGTTAGTCTCTCCTACAATGAGCAGTTCTTC.

The chain uses TRBV19 and TRBJ2-7, with 10 bases identical to TRBD2. CDR3 length: 15 amino acids. Germline loops: CDR1 LNHDA, CDR2 SQIVND (reference sequence). With 6 bases clipped from V and 3 bases from J, the junction kept 8 bases outside the gene matches. CDR3 protein: CASSVGTSVYYEQYF. CDR3 DNA sequence: TGTGCCAGTAGCGTCGGGACTAGCGTATACTACGAGCAGTACTTC.

The J gene is TRBJ2-7, the V gene TRBV27; TRBD1 matches at 7 bases. The germline gives CDR1 MNHEY, CDR2 SMNVEV (reference sequence). V shed 7 bases, J shed 3 bases, and the junction held 15 bases outside the gene matches. This CDR3 spans 16 amino acids. The CDR3 loop reads CASTPSGGDWDYEQYF. CDR3 sequence (DNA): TGTGCCAGCACCCCCTCAGGGGGAGACTGGGACTACGAGCAGTACTTC.

The gene calls are TRBV7-9 and TRBJ1-1, with D maybe TRBD1 (5 bases). CDR1 is SEHNR and CDR2 is FQNEAQ in the germline V gene (reference sequence). The CDR3 covers 17 residues. Trimming removed 5 bases from V and 0 bases from J, with 19 bases in between. CDR3 DNA: TGTGCCAGCAGCACACTCTGGGGGACCCCCATGAACACTGAAGCTTTCTTT. As protein: CASSTLWGTPMNTEAFF. The full variable domain, its missing parts supplied by reference TRBV7-9 and TRBJ1-1, is DTGVSQNPRHKITKRGQNVTFRCDPISEHNRLYWYRQTLGQGPEFLTYFQNEAQLEKSRLLSDRFSAERPKGSFSTLEIQRTEQGDSAMYLCASSTLWGTPMNTEAFFGQGTRLTVV.

This chain uses TRBV7-8 with TRBJ2-5, with TRBD2 matching 12 bases. Trimming at V came to 3 bases and at J to 5 bases, leaving 7 bases not matched to a gene. From germline, CDR1 is SGHVS and CDR2 FQNEAQ. The CDR3 has 16 residues. In DNA, the CDR3 is TGTGCCAGCAGCTTGGCTAGCGGGGGGGCCGGGGAGACCCAGTACTTC. It encodes CASSLASGGAGETQYF.

V and J are TRBV7-9 and TRBJ2-5; D ambiguous. V was shortened by 5 bases and J by 5 bases, with 18 bases between the two germline ends. The CDR3 contains 15 residues. Germline V CDR1 and CDR2: SEHNR, FQNEAQ (reference sequence). This CDR3 is CASSLPPGPRETQYF. The CDR3 nucleotides read TGTGCCAGCAGCCTCCCGCCGGGTCCTCGGGAGACCCAGTACTTC.

This clone occurred a few times. The chain joins TRBV5-1 to TRBJ2-7; tentative D call: TRBD2 (5 bases). The CDR3 is 14 residues long. V was clipped by 1 base and J by 5 bases, with 13 bases between them. CDR1 is SGHRS, CDR2 YFSETQ, per germline. The CDR3: CASSLPGRVDEQYF. In DNA, the CDR3 is TGCGCCAGCAGCTTGCCCGGGCGGGTGGACGAGCAGTACTTC.

This sequence joins TRBV6-5 and TRBJ2-7; D is unclear. This CDR3 has 14 residues. The germline gives CDR1 MNHEY, CDR2 SVGAGI. The V gene lost 1 base and the J gene lost 1 base, with 8 bases spanning the gap. CDR3 region: CASSYLDGSYEQYF. The CDR3 DNA sequence: TGTGCCAGCAGTTACTTGGACGGATCCTACGAGCAGTACTTC.

V usage is TRBV11-2 and J usage is TRBJ2-3; D is possibly TRBD2 (5 bases). Trimming stripped 1 base from V and 4 bases from J, with 12 bases between. The CDR3 runs to 15 residues. From germline, CDR1 is SGHAT and CDR2 FQNNGV. CDR3 residues: CASSLGASLPDTQYF. The CDR3 DNA follows: TGTGCCAGCAGCTTAGGGGCTAGCTTGCCAGATACGCAGTATTTT.

This chain connects TRBV2 to TRBJ2-3; 7 nucleotides agree with TRBD1. V was pared by 6 bases and J by 2 bases, with 8 bases of the junction left unmatched. CDR3 length: 15 amino acids. Germline values: CDR1 SNHLY, CDR2 FYNNEI. The CDR3 region is CASSPGTDFTDTQYF. Written as DNA, the CDR3 is TGTGCCAGCAGCCCCGGGACAGATTTCACAGATACGCAGTATTTT.

This chain uses TRBV30 with TRBJ1-5, with 7 bases lining up with TRBD1. V shed 0 bases, J shed 0 bases, and the junction held 5 bases outside the gene matches. Germline V CDR1 and CDR2: GTSNPN, SVGIG (reference sequence). The CDR3 is 16 amino acids. In DNA form, the CDR3 reads TGTGCCTGGAGTGTAAAGGGACAGCTTAGCAATCAGCCCCAGCATTTT. Its translation is CAWSVKGQLSNQPQHF.

The chain links TRBV13 to TRBJ2-1; 8 bases fit TRBD2. The CDR3 has 14 residues. V was clipped by 0 bases and J by 13 bases; unmatched bases: 8. Looked up from germline, CDR1 is PRHDT and CDR2 is FYEKMQ (reference sequence). The CDR3 sequence is CASSLGLRGVRQFF. CDR3 in DNA: TGTGCCAGCAGCTTAGGGTTGCGGGGGGTCCGACAGTTCTTC.

This chain connects TRBV5-6 to TRBJ2-3; D is unresolved. Germline V lookup: CDR1 SGHDT, CDR2 YYEEEE. With 0 bases removed from V and 2 bases from J, the gap between germline ends came to 4 bases. The CDR3 extends over 13 amino acids. CDR3 coding DNA: TGTGCCAGCAGCTTGGGCCCCACAGATACGCAGTATTTT. The encoded protein is CASSLGPTDTQYF.

This chain joins TRBV4-2 and TRBJ2-7; 8 bases are shared with TRBD2. After removal of 0 bases from V and 0 bases from J, the junction contained 13 bases not matched to a gene. The germline V gene encodes CDR1 LGHNA and CDR2 YNFKEQ. CDR3 size: 19 residues. The CDR3 bases are TGTGCCAGCAGCCAAGATTGGGACGTTTTCAGCGGGAGCTCCTACGAGCAGTACTTC. Encoded protein: CASSQDWDVFSGSSYEQYF.

V and J are TRBV7-2 and TRBJ2-2; no definite D call. V lost 0 bases and J lost 7, with 12 bases in between. This CDR3 spans 15 amino acids. CDR1 and CDR2 (germline): SGHTA, FQGNSA. The CDR3 DNA reads as TGTGCCAGCAGCTTAGCCACAGCCTGGGGCGGGGAGCTGTTTTTT. It specifies CASSLATAWGGELFF.